This is a list of T cell receptor beta chains from one sample in a study of blood T cell repertoires in COVID-19. Repertoires were generated with immunoSEQ multiplex PCR, while TCRdb's copy carries only in-frame clones and drops some. The data show some 170,000 clones, with about 79% seen just once and approximately 26% held by the top ten. The sequenced material came from peripheral blood. The receptors here all came from a woman between 65 and 79 years old with acute or convalescent COVID-19. Each CDR3 is given without its conserved first and last residue. Each record gives: J gene, CDR3 length, clone size, V gene, CDR3 protein. Some rows have no size entry. The others give once, few or many, or a class for an expanded clone.

TRBJ2-1 | 12 | NA | TRBV5-1 | ASSLGAQPNEQF
TRBJ2-1 | 13 | NA | TRBV5-1 | ASSPELGLAGEQF
TRBJ1-6 | 11 | NA | TRBV5-4 | ASSLEALSPLH
TRBJ1-4 | 13 | NA | TRBV19 | ASSTSGTGLEKLF
TRBJ2-7 | 13 | NA | TRBV10-2 | ASRETGWDNYEQY
TRBJ1-2 | 12 | few | TRBV19 | ASSGSGPTYGYT
TRBJ1-1 | 14 | NA | TRBV10-3 | AISERSGGRDTEAF
TRBJ1-1 | 10 | NA | TRBV6-5 | ATSGFNTEAF
TRBJ2-5 | 13 | NA | TRBV6-6 | ASRRQAAPLETQY
TRBJ2-2 | 13 | NA | TRBV19 | ASSRIGSDTGELF
TRBJ2-2 | 14 | NA | TRBV6-2/TRBV6-3 | ASSYGQGSNTGELF
TRBJ1-5 | 13 | once | TRBV10-3 | AISAGRDSNQPQH
TRBJ2-1 | 14 | once | TRBV5-1 | ASSWTGTSGYNEQF
TRBJ2-7 | 13 | NA | TRBV9 | ASSVSQGFKPEQY
TRBJ2-1 | 10 | NA | TRBV7-9 | ASSRQGNEQF
TRBJ2-5 | 17 | NA | TRBV23-1 | ASSFLHRGLAGIKETQY
TRBJ2-1 | 16 | few | TRBV3-1/TRBV3-2 | ASSLRWGTSGSRNEQF
TRBJ1-1 | 9 | few | TRBV15 | ATSRINQAF
TRBJ2-1 | 14 | NA | TRBV13 | ASSSSGLAGANEQF
TRBJ2-2 | 11 | NA | TRBV3-1/TRBV3-2 | ASSQEGFGELF
TRBJ2-3 | 14 | NA | TRBV7-6 | ASSKSNGVNTDTQY
TRBJ1-2 | 12 | NA | TRBV27 | ASSLDRGYYGYT
TRBJ1-4 | 13 | NA | TRBV5-1 | ASSTTVSTNEKLF
TRBJ2-7 | 14 | NA | TRBV18 | ASSRFADMASYEQY
TRBJ1-2 | 11 | NA | TRBV5-1 | ASSLERGLGYT
TRBJ1-3 | 11 | NA | TRBV12-3/TRBV12-4 | ASSFSSGNTIY
TRBJ2-7 | 12 | NA | TRBV7-9 | ASSPSGGRYEQY
TRBJ2-6 | 16 | NA | TRBV4-1 | ASSVDARPGTGANVLT
TRBJ2-1 | 12 | NA | TRBV18 | ASSPDSKYNEQF
TRBJ1-4 | 13 | NA | TRBV5-1 | ASSLARGLGEKLF
TRBJ2-7 | 12 | NA | TRBV6-6 | ASSYNSYWNEQY
TRBJ2-2 | 15 | NA | TRBV19 | ASSKAVLPQVTGELF
TRBJ2-1 | 14 | NA | TRBV19 | ASSISSAGGYNEQF
TRBJ2-2 | 14 | once | TRBV5-6 | ASSLVTGAGTGELF
TRBJ2-1 | 16 | NA | TRBV9 | ASSVALAGVPSYNEQF
TRBJ2-7 | 13 | NA | TRBV18 | ASSPLQGAGNEQY
TRBJ2-7 | 13 | NA | TRBV6-1 | ASSEWLAGEDEQY
TRBJ1-2 | 15 | NA | TRBV18 | ASSPPVSGSPTHGYT